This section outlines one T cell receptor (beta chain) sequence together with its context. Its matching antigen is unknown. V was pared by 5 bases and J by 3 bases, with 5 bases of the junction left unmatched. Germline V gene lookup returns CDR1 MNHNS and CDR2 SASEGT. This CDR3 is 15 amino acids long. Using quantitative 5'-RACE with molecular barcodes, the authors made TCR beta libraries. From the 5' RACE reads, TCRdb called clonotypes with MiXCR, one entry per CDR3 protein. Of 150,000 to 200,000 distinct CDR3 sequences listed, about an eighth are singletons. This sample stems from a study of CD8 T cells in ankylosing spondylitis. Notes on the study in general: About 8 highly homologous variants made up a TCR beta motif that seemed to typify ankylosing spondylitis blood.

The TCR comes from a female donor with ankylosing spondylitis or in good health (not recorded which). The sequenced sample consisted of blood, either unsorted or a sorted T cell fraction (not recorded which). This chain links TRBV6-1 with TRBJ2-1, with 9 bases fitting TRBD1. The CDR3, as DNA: TGTGCCAGCAGTAGAGGACAGGGGAACTACAATGAGCAGTTCTTC. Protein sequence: CASSRGQGNYNEQFF.